This T cell receptor beta chain was sequenced in a study of chemoradiotherapy in HPV16-positive cancers. Findings and caveats of the study: During treatment, candidate HPV-specific clones and E7-related motifs expanded in tumor. For HPV16-positive patients, expanding HPV-responsive T cells associated with longer recurrence-free survival.

Worth noting for this clone: Its target is not known.

Germline V gene sequence: CDR1 KGHSH, CDR2 LQKENI. The CDR3 loop spans 13 amino acids. Trimming stripped 5 bases from V and 8 bases from J, with 15 bases between. Repertoires were sampled repeatedly during chemoradiotherapy. Here immunoSEQ multiplex PCR was the method, and the copy in TCRdb shows in-frame clones only, minus some. The repertoire holds approximately 7,700 clones, with 65% to 90% as singletons. This specimen consisted of tumor tissue, obtained from a patient who underwent chemoradiotherapy. This chain joins TRBV18 and TRBJ1-2, with D tentatively TRBD1 (5 bases). The clonotype originates from a human donor with HPV-associated anogenital cancer. CDR3 amino acids: CASSNNTQGGYTF. CDR3 in DNA: TGTGCCAGCTCAAATAACACTCAGGGCGGCTACACCTTC.